Following are 20 T cell receptor beta chains from one sample sequenced in a study of CD4+ T cells in melanoma. Data came from immunoSEQ multiplex PCR; TCRdb stores just in-frame clones and leaves some out. The data hold some 13,000 clones, with under 80% observed a single time. The sample taken for sequencing was cells from a culture (not recorded whether cultured in vitro). These receptors all come from a human donor with melanoma.

The chain uses TRBV5-1 and TRBJ2-1; TRBD2 agrees at 7 bases. The germline gives CDR1 SGHRS, CDR2 YFSETQ. The trim removed 4 bases at V and 6 bases at J, leaving 10 bases unmatched. This CDR3 has 15 amino acids. The CDR3 sequence is CASSLTSMGTNEQFF. CDR3 sequence (DNA): TGCGCCAGCAGCCTGACTAGCATGGGAACCAATGAGCAGTTCTTC.

This chain connects TRBV5-1 to TRBJ2-2, with a weak D call TRBD2 (6 bases). V was cut by 0 bases and J by 0 bases, with 9 bases left in between. This CDR3 has 16 amino acids. Germline-derived CDR1 and CDR2 are SGHRS and YFSETQ. As DNA, the CDR3 is TGCGCCAGCAGCTTGGCAGCGGGTTCGAACACCGGGGAGCTGTTTTTT. Encoded protein: CASSLAAGSNTGELFF.

This clone showed up just a few times. The chain uses TRBV6-5 and TRBJ2-7, with D maybe TRBD1 (5 bases). CDR1 and CDR2 (germline): MNHEY, SVGAGI. V shed 3 bases and J shed 0 bases, with 15 bases lying between them. This CDR3 region has 16 residues. The CDR3 sequence is CASSYRGRVGSYEQYF. Written as DNA, the CDR3 is TGTGCCAGCAGTTATCGCGGCAGGGTAGGCTCCTACGAGCAGTACTTC.

The chain carries TRBV6-1 and TRBJ2-5; 10 bases align to TRBD1. Germline-derived CDR1 and CDR2 are MNHNS and SASEGT. V was pared by 3 bases and J by 5 bases, with 6 bases of the junction left unmatched. This CDR3 is built from 15 residues. The chain's CDR3 is CASSDMTGGAETQYF. In nucleotides, the CDR3 is TGTGCCAGCAGTGATATGACAGGGGGCGCGGAGACCCAGTACTTC.

The rearrangement links TRBV18 to TRBJ2-3, with no clear D. Germline CDR1 reads KGHSH; CDR2 reads LQKENI. The CDR3 is 12 amino acids. Trimming removed 2 bases at V and 3 bases at J, with 3 bases between. CDR3 region: CASSPKTDTQYF. Here the CDR3 DNA reads TGTGCCAGCTCACCAAAAACAGATACGCAGTATTTT.

There are a few counts of this clone. The chain employs TRBV7-9 and TRBJ1-2; 9 nucleotides match TRBD1. Germline CDR1 and CDR2: SEHNR and FQNEAQ (reference sequence). The CDR3 runs to 15 residues. J gave up 2 bases and V 7 bases, and 8 bases lay outside the gene matches. The CDR3 reads CASTKNRGPNYGYTF. In nucleotides, the CDR3 is TGTGCCAGCACCAAAAACAGGGGGCCAAACTATGGCTACACCTTC.

The chain combines TRBV2 with TRBJ1-1; 7 nucleotides line up with TRBD1. J lost 4 bases, V lost 6 bases, and 5 bases had no gene match. The CDR3 consists of 13 residues. CDR1 and CDR2 from the germline V gene are SNHLY and FYNNEI. CDR3 sequence reads: CASRTGLSTEAFF. As DNA, the CDR3 is TGTGCCAGCAGGACAGGGTTGAGCACTGAAGCTTTCTTT.

This clone has a single count. The chain recombines TRBV2 with TRBJ1-5, with D unclear. The CDR3 loop spans 12 amino acids. V was pared by 6 bases and J by 7 bases, with 10 bases between. Per germline, CDR1 SNHLY and CDR2 FYNNEI. CDR3 sequence: CASSLAGQPQHF. As DNA, the CDR3 is TGTGCCAGCAGCTTAGCAGGACAGCCCCAGCATTTT.

This clone appeared a few times. The V call is TRBV10-1, the J call TRBJ1-5; maybe TRBD1 (6 bases). The CDR3 runs 12 residues. Germline loops: CDR1 WNHNN, CDR2 SYGVQD (reference sequence). The V and J ends lost 8 bases and 5 bases respectively, with 10 bases between them. The CDR3 loop is CASGQIDQPQHF. Written as DNA, the CDR3 is TGCGCCAGCGGACAGATTGATCAGCCCCAGCATTTT.

The chain has TRBV2 and TRBJ2-1, with 7 nucleotides matching TRBD2. The CDR3 is 16 residues long. The junction had 9 bases not matched to a gene; V was cut back by 0 bases and J by 7 bases. Germline CDR1 SNHLY, CDR2 FYNNEI. The CDR3 nucleotides are TGTGCCAGCAGTGAAGCTATCTGGGGGGGAAGGAATGAGCAGTTCTTC. Amino acids: CASSEAIWGGRNEQFF.

The CDR3 spells CASSNTPGSSYNSPLHF. The CDR3 DNA reads TGTGCCAGCAGTAATACCCCCGGGAGCTCCTATAATTCACCCCTCCACTTT. V is TRBV9 and J is TRBJ1-6; D is unresolved. The V end was cut by 5 bases, the J end by 0 bases, with 15 bases between. The CDR3 has 17 amino acids. CDR1 SGDLS and CDR2 YYNGEE come from the germline V gene.

V and J are TRBV6-6 and TRBJ2-1; TRBD1 matches 8 bases. Germline loops: CDR1 MNHNY, CDR2 SVGAGI (reference sequence). The CDR3 runs 14 residues. Trimming took 6 bases from V and 6 from J; bases not matched to a gene: 7. CDR3 region: CASRQGGRTNEQFF. As DNA, the CDR3 is TGTGCCAGCAGACAGGGGGGACGCACCAATGAGCAGTTCTTC.

The chain is built from TRBV28 and TRBJ1-2; no clear D gene. Looked up from germline, CDR1 is MDHEN and CDR2 is SYDVKM. The CDR3 consists of 15 residues. Trimming cost V 6 bases and J 7 bases, with 21 bases left between them. The CDR3 nucleotides read TGTGCCAGCAGACCGCCGGGAGCCATCCTTGGTGGCTACACCTTC. Its protein is CASRPPGAILGGYTF.

V and J are TRBV28 and TRBJ1-2; the D is unclear. Trimming shortened V by 7 bases and J by 1 base, and 22 bases separated the two germline ends. This CDR3 has 17 amino acids. Germline CDR1 is MDHEN and CDR2 is SYDVKM. CDR3 bases: TGTGCCAGCAATGCAGGTTCTACCTCGCGGGGTAACTATGGCTACACCTTC. It yields the protein CASNAGSTSRGNYGYTF.

CDR3 sequence: CASSIFSGASYEQYF. CDR3 sequence (DNA): TGCGCCAGCAGCATATTTAGCGGGGCCTCCTACGAGCAGTACTTC. The chain employs TRBV5-1 and TRBJ2-7; TRBD2 agrees at 8 bases. This CDR3 contains 15 residues. V dropped 4 bases and J dropped 0; count of bases not matched to a gene: 6. Germline V gives CDR1 SGHRS, CDR2 YFSETQ.

This clone appeared a few times. This chain links TRBV7-6 with TRBJ2-3; D not resolved. The CDR3 spans 12 residues. The V gene's germline CDR1 is SGHVS and CDR2 FNYEAQ. V lost 2 bases, J lost 4 bases, and 4 bases lay in between. CDR3 bases: TGTGCCAGCAGCTTACAGGCAGATACGCAGTATTTT. This gives the protein CASSLQADTQYF.

The chain carries TRBV14 and TRBJ2-7; D unclear. Germline CDR1 is SGHDN and CDR2 is FVKESK. The CDR3 consists of 14 residues. V lost 1 base and J lost 0, with 7 bases in between. DNA for the CDR3: TGTGCCAGCAGCCAAGTAATGGCCTCCTACGAGCAGTACTTC. It encodes CASSQVMASYEQYF.

The CDR3 sequence is CASSPGPWEGTQYF. In DNA form, the CDR3 reads TGCGCCAGCAGCCCGGGCCCTTGGGAGGGTACGCAGTATTTT. The chain couples TRBV5-1 to TRBJ2-3; 7 positions agree with TRBD2. V dropped 4 bases and J dropped 8; count of bases not matched to a gene: 10. Germline CDR1 reads SGHRS; CDR2 reads YFSETQ. This CDR3 comprises 14 residues.

The chain carries TRBV7-9 and TRBJ1-1, with D perhaps TRBD1 (5 bases). CDR1 is SEHNR and CDR2 is FQNEAQ in the germline V gene (reference sequence). Trimming stripped 3 bases from V and 3 bases from J, with 11 bases between. CDR3 length equals 14 residues. The CDR3 DNA reads as TGTGCCAGCAGCTTGGGGGTTAGGTACACTGAAGCTTTCTTT. Amino acids: CASSLGVRYTEAFF.

The rearrangement joins TRBV6-1 to TRBJ2-5; D gene uncertain. The V gene's germline CDR1 is MNHNS and CDR2 SASEGT. The CDR3 length is 15 residues. V lost 6 bases and J 5 bases, leaving 19 bases between the germline ends. The CDR3 sequence is CASRRRYAEKETQYF. Written as DNA, the CDR3 is TGTGCCAGCAGGCGACGGTATGCCGAAAAGGAGACCCAGTACTTC.